This TCR beta chain was obtained from a study of a mutant IDH1 vaccine in newly diagnosed glioma. The overall study: Vaccine administration was initiated 4-6 weeks following radiotherapy alone, or with temozolomide cycles. Beforehand, treatment had been radiotherapy, temozolomide, or both; the majority received both. Findings and limits, study-wide: Top-clonotype changes in peripheral T cells seemed unrelated to pseudoprogression.

Germline V gene lookup returns CDR1 LNHDA and CDR2 SQIVND (reference sequence). The germline V and J ends were trimmed by 9 bases and 5 bases, with 11 bases remaining between them. CDR3 length equals 11 residues. For this clone: Its matching antigen is unknown.

Specified time point: week 23, last vaccination. The vaccine gave 300 ug of a 20-mer mutant IDH1 peptide subcutaneously per dose. Assay: immunoSEQ multiplex PCR; the TCRdb copy retains only in-frame clones and omits some. The data hold tens of thousands of clones, with about four fifths observed a single time. The material was PBMCs, obtained from a glioma patient whose treatment included an IDH1 peptide vaccine. The chain recombines TRBV19 with TRBJ2-7; no clear D. The TCR comes from a man aged 40-55 years with glioma. CDR3 DNA sequence: TGTGCCAGCGGCCGCTGGAACGAGCAGTACTTC. It translates to CASGRWNEQYF. Full variable domain (missing parts from reference TRBV19 and TRBJ2-7): DGGITQSPKYLFRKEGQNVTLSCEQNLNHDAMYWYRQDPGQGLRLIYYSQIVNDFQKGDIAEGYSVSREKKESFPLTVTSAQKNPTAFYLCASGRWNEQYFGPGTRLTVT.